A single sample is the source of the 16 T cell receptor beta chains below, sequenced in a study of Graves' ophthalmopathy and Graves' hyperthyroidism. From RNA, the CDR3 regions of TCR beta chains were amplified and sequenced. First-round RT-PCR with HTBI primers preceded a second-round multiplex PCR. Via MiXCR, TCRdb re-called the multiplex PCR reads, giving one row per CDR3 protein. The table lists over a million distinct CDR3 sequences, about two fifths of them singletons, with approximately 10% in the top ten. Source material: peripheral blood or thyroid tissue (not recorded which). The origin of the receptors is an adult man with Graves' hyperthyroidism.

This sequence joins TRBV5-1 and TRBJ1-2, with a weak D call TRBD1 (6 bases). The CDR3 contains 13 residues. Trimming left V 4 bases short and J 8 bases short, with 15 bases between. The germline V gene has CDR1 SGHRS and CDR2 YFSETQ. CDR3 sequence: CASSKQGEGGYTF. CDR3 coding DNA: TGCGCCAGCAGCAAACAGGGAGAGGGAGGCTACACCTTC.

This chain uses TRBV29-1 with TRBJ2-2; D unresolved. CDR1 and CDR2 (germline): SQVTM, ANQGSEA. The CDR3 extends over 13 amino acids. Trimming removed 4 bases from V and 7 bases from J, with 13 bases in between. The CDR3 DNA reads as TGCAGCGTTGTCCTAGTGGCCGTCGGGGAGCTGTTTTTT. As protein: CSVVLVAVGELFF.

The J gene is TRBJ1-2, the V gene TRBV5-1; 12 nucleotides align to TRBD1. The junction had 13 bases not matched to a gene; V was cut back by 2 bases and J by 8 bases. The CDR3 has 17 residues. Germline V gene sequence: CDR1 SGHRS, CDR2 YFSETQ. CDR3: CASSLSGTGGAARGYTF. The CDR3 DNA sequence: TGCGCCAGCAGCTTATCGGGGACAGGGGGCGCGGCTAGAGGCTACACCTTC.

For this clonotype: Being one base from a much bigger clone, this may be a read error. V is TRBV11-2 and J is TRBJ2-5; 9 bases fit TRBD1. V gave up 6 bases and J gave up 8 bases; unmatched junction bases: 4. This CDR3 is 12 amino acids long. In germline, CDR1 is SGHAT, CDR2 FQNNGV. This chain's CDR3 is CASRTDRGTQYF. The DNA of the CDR3 is TGTGCCAGCAGGACGGACAGGGGAACCCAGTACTTC.

This clonotype was seen many times. The chain combines TRBV7-9 with TRBJ2-5, with 9 bases identical to TRBD1. This CDR3 has 16 residues. The trim removed 1 base at V and 5 bases at J, leaving 8 bases unmatched. The germline V gene has CDR1 SEHNR and CDR2 FQNEAQ (reference sequence). The CDR3 DNA reads as TGTGCCAGCAGCTTAGGCGGGGGACAGGGTATGGAGACCCAGTACTTC. It encodes CASSLGGGQGMETQYF.

The chain employs TRBV20-1 and TRBJ2-5, with 7 nucleotides matching TRBD1. Germline CDR1 DFQATT, CDR2 SNEGSKA (reference sequence). The CDR3 extends over 15 amino acids. J gave up 3 bases and V 4 bases, and 11 bases lay outside the gene matches. CDR3 DNA sequence: TGCAGTGCTATTCGACAGGGATGGGGTGAAGAGACCCAGTACTTC. Translating it yields CSAIRQGWGEETQYF.

This clonotype has a handful of counts. The CDR3 carries no conserved terminal phenylalanine or tryptophan, so it likely arises from a read error. This sequence joins TRBV13 and TRBJ2-7, with D possibly being TRBD1 (6 bases). The CDR3 has 15 amino acids. Trimming stripped 5 bases from V and 3 bases from J, with 17 bases between. Germline loops: CDR1 PRHDT, CDR2 FYEKMQ (reference sequence). The CDR3 here is CASSHGDTPNYEQYL. As DNA, the CDR3 is TGTGCCAGCAGCCATGGGGACACCCCAAACTACGAGCAGTACCTC.

This sequence joins TRBV10-3 and TRBJ2-7; 12 nucleotides agree with TRBD1. Germline values: CDR1 ENHRY, CDR2 SYGVKD. This CDR3 is 14 amino acids long. Losses at the gene ends were 6 bases for V and 6 bases for J; bases not matched to a gene: 6. In DNA, the CDR3 is TGTGCCATCAGCGAGGGACAGGGGGCGGTCGAGCAGTACTTC. Translated, it gives CAISEGQGAVEQYF.

This clonotype was detected ten times or more. The DNA of the CDR3 is TGCGCCAGCGGGACAGGGGTTTCACCCCTCCACTTT. Residues: CASGTGVSPLHF. V is TRBV10-1 and J is TRBJ1-6, with 10 bases identical to TRBD1. In germline, CDR1 is WNHNN, CDR2 SYGVQD (reference sequence). The CDR3 sequence is 12 residues long. V shed 8 bases and J 9 bases; nucleotides not matched to a gene: 1.

This clonotype was seen repeatedly, ten times or more. The chain combines TRBV2 with TRBJ1-2, with D unresolved. CDR3 length: 14 amino acids. Per germline, CDR1 SNHLY and CDR2 FYNNEI. V shed 7 bases and J shed 3 bases, with 15 bases lying between them. The CDR3 is CASTEGASYYGYTF. CDR3 coding DNA: TGTGCCAGCACCGAAGGTGCCTCGTACTATGGCTACACCTTC.

This clonotype occurred many times. The rearrangement uses TRBV4-1 and TRBJ1-2; D is ambiguous. The V end was cut by 1 base, the J end by 5 bases, with 5 bases between. The CDR3 has 12 residues. Looked up from germline, CDR1 is MGHRA and CDR2 is YSYEKL. DNA of the CDR3: TGCGCCAGCAGCCAAGCCAGGTATGGCTACACCTTC. The encoded protein is CASSQARYGYTF.

With regard to this clonotype: A junction end diverges from the germline sequence, so it may reflect a read error. The rearrangement joins TRBV10-3 to TRBJ1-1; D not certain. The CDR3 covers 12 residues. Germline CDR1 ENHRY, CDR2 SYGVKD. As DNA, the CDR3 is TGTGCCATCAGTGAGTCGAAATTTGAAGCTTTCTTC. Its translation is CAISESKFEAFF.

This clonotype occurred many times. The chain is built from TRBV7-9 and TRBJ1-6; D is unresolved. This CDR3 is built from 13 residues. Germline V CDR1 and CDR2: SEHNR, FQNEAQ (reference sequence). V lost 3 bases and J 8 bases, leaving 8 bases between the germline ends. CDR3 sequence: CASSLNRDSPLHF. CDR3 DNA sequence: TGTGCCAGCAGCTTGAACAGAGATTCACCCCTCCACTTT.

This clonotype was seen repeatedly, ten times or more. The chain combines TRBV11-2 with TRBJ2-7; D remains ambiguous. V was clipped by 5 bases and J by 5 bases, with 4 bases between them. The CDR3 length is 10 residues. Looked up from germline, CDR1 is SGHAT and CDR2 is FQNNGV. CDR3 protein: CASSVDEQYF. The CDR3 nucleotides are TGTGCCAGCAGCGTTGACGAGCAGTACTTC.

The chain has TRBV9 and TRBJ2-1; TRBD1 aligns across 7 bases. J gave up 7 bases and V 4 bases, and 5 bases lay outside the gene matches. The CDR3 is made up of 13 amino acids. CDR1 and CDR2 (germline): SGDLS, YYNGEE. This CDR3 is CASSLDRTNEQFF. In DNA, the CDR3 is TGTGCCAGCAGCTTGGACAGGACTAATGAGCAGTTCTTC.

V usage is TRBV19 and J usage is TRBJ2-2, with D hard to call. V lost 4 bases to trimming and J lost 0 bases, with 9 bases between them. Germline loops: CDR1 LNHDA, CDR2 SQIVND (reference sequence). The CDR3 length is 15 residues. The CDR3 sequence is CASSTPGSNTGELFF. The DNA for the CDR3 is TGTGCCAGTAGTACCCCCGGGTCGAACACCGGGGAGCTGTTTTTT.